This is a list of T cell receptor beta chains from one sample in a study of blood T cell repertoires in COVID-19. Clones were sequenced by immunoSEQ multiplex PCR, and TCRdb holds only the in-frame ones, with some missing. Here the sample spans about 360,000 clones, approximately 88% being singletons. Sequenced: PBMCs or T cells enriched from blood (not recorded which). These TCRs come from a middle-aged woman with acute COVID-19. CDR3s include the opening cysteine and the closing phenylalanine or tryptophan. The order of the fields is J gene, D gene, clone size, V gene, CDR3 DNA, CDR3 protein. A D gene is named only where the DNA matches it firmly. Size is omitted from some rows. Given values are once, few, many or a class for expanded clones.

>TRBJ2-7|.|.|TRBV7-9
TGTGCCAGCAGCTTAGTAGGGGTAGGGGACAACTACGAGCAGTACTTC
CASSLVGVGDNYEQYF
>TRBJ1-1|.|.|TRBV7-9
TGTGCCAGCAGCTTGGGGGGAGTTACTGAAGCTTTCTTT
CASSLGGVTEAFF
>TRBJ2-2|TRBD1|.|TRBV19
TGTGCCACCCGGACAGGCGGGAACACCGGGGAGCTGTTTTTT
CATRTGGNTGELFF
>TRBJ1-6|.|.|TRBV7-8
TGTGCCAGCAGCCCTCGGACAAATTCACCCCTCCACTTT
CASSPRTNSPLHF
>TRBJ2-7|TRBD2|.|TRBV15
TGTGCCACCAGCCGCGGGGGGGTGTACGAGCAGTACTTC
CATSRGGVYEQYF
>TRBJ2-5|.|.|TRBV3-1/TRBV3-2
TGTGCCAGCAGCCTAGCACCAGCGGAAGAGACCCAGTACTTC
CASSLAPAEETQYF
>TRBJ1-2|TRBD1|.|TRBV24-1
TGTGCCACCAGTGATTCGGCCGGGACAGCAGGGGCTTCATATGGCTACACCTTC
CATSDSAGTAGASYGYTF
>TRBJ1-4|TRBD1|.|TRBV10-3
TGTGCCATCAGTGAGGTTCCCCAGGGGGGCGGAAAACTGTTTTTT
CAISEVPQGGGKLFF
>TRBJ2-5|TRBD1|.|TRBV2
TGTGCCAGCAGTGTTCGACAGGGACAAGAGACCCAGTACTTC
CASSVRQGQETQYF
>TRBJ1-1|TRBD1|.|TRBV5-1
TGCGCCAGCAGCCCGGGACAGGGGATGGGCACTGAAGCTTTCTTT
CASSPGQGMGTEAFF
>TRBJ1-1|TRBD1|.|TRBV14
TGTGCCAGCAGCCAAGCACGGACAGGGTGGGACACTGAAGCTTTCTTT
CASSQARTGWDTEAFF
>TRBJ2-5|TRBD2|.|TRBV4-1
TGCGCCAGCAGCCAAACGACCCAAAGGGCTAGCGGACCTCAAGAGACCCAGTACTTC
CASSQTTQRASGPQETQYF
>TRBJ2-7|TRBD1|.|TRBV14
TGTGCCAGCCGGGGACAGGCGTCCCTGGGGCAGTACTTC
CASRGQASLGQYF
>TRBJ1-5|.|.|TRBV5-8
TGTGCCAGCAGCTTGGATTCACAGGGCGCGCGTCAGCCCCAGCATTTT
CASSLDSQGARQPQHF
>TRBJ2-6|TRBD1|.|TRBV29-1
TGCAGCGTTGCAGACAGGGCTGGGGCCAACGTCCTGACTTTC
CSVADRAGANVLTF
>TRBJ1-5|.|once|TRBV10-3
TGTGCCATCAGTGAGTCAGGGGATCAGCCCCAGCATTTT
CAISESGDQPQHF
>TRBJ1-1|.|.|TRBV6-4
TGTGCCAGCAGTGAGGTGGCAGGGGATACCATGAACACTGAAGCTTTCTTT
CASSEVAGDTMNTEAFF
>TRBJ2-1|.|.|TRBV11-2
TGTGCCAGCAGCTTGAGAACAGTCGTTGGTGAGCAGTTCTTC
CASSLRTVVGEQFF
>TRBJ2-7|.|.|TRBV11-2
TGTGCCAGCAGCAAGGACAGTCACAACTACGAGCAGTACTTC
CASSKDSHNYEQYF
>TRBJ2-6|TRBD1|.|TRBV2
TGTGCCAGCTTAAGGACAGGGACATCGTCTGGGGCCAACGTCCTGACTTTC
CASLRTGTSSGANVLTF
>TRBJ1-2|TRBD1|few|TRBV5-1
TGCGCCAGCAGCGCGCGACAGGGGAACTATGGCTACACCTTC
CASSARQGNYGYTF
>TRBJ2-5|.|.|TRBV29-1
TGCAGCGTTCTTTTCTTGGAGAGACAAGAGACCCAGTACTTC
CSVLFLERQETQYF
>TRBJ1-1|.|.|TRBV29-1
TGCAGCGCCCTCGGGGATGGCACTGAAGCTTTCTTT
CSALGDGTEAFF
>TRBJ1-2|.|few|TRBV7-2
TGTGCCAGCAGCCCCGAGGGCGGCTATGGCTACACCTTC
CASSPEGGYGYTF
>TRBJ2-2|TRBD1|.|TRBV24-1
TGTGCCACCAGTGATCGACAGGGGCGGGGCGGGGAGCTGTTTTTT
CATSDRQGRGGELFF
>TRBJ2-7|.|.|TRBV5-1
TGCGCCAGCAGCTTGGGCCCAGTGGAGGCATCCTACGAGCAGTACTTC
CASSLGPVEASYEQYF
>TRBJ1-5|TRBD1|.|TRBV5-4
TGTGCCAGCAGCTCAGGGGGAAATCAGCCCCAGCATTTT
CASSSGGNQPQHF
>TRBJ1-1|.|.|TRBV2
TGTGCCAGCAGTGAAGGGCCCCGGGGAGGGGGGAGGACTGAAGCTTTCTTT
CASSEGPRGGGRTEAFF
>TRBJ2-1|TRBD1|.|TRBV6-5
TGTGCCAGCAGTCCCGGGACAGGCGGAGATTGGTTCTTC
CASSPGTGGDWFF
>TRBJ1-5|TRBD1|few|TRBV23-1
TGCGCCAGCAGTCAGTCGGGACAGCATAGCAATCAGCCCCAGCATTTT
CASSQSGQHSNQPQHF
>TRBJ2-4|TRBD1|.|TRBV7-9
TGTGCCAGCAGCGTTAACAGGGGATGGGCCAAAAACATTCAGTACTTC
CASSVNRGWAKNIQYF